This T cell receptor beta chain appears in the sequencing data of a study of blood T cells in healthy people across ages. A J-beta primer mix and a sample-barcoded 5' primer were used in a second PCR of about 7 to 12 cycles. TCRdb re-called the 5' RACE reads with MiXCR, one entry per CDR3 protein. This sample has about 1.1 million distinct CDR3 sequences, with roughly two fifths found just once. Germline V CDR1 and CDR2: DFQATT, SNEGSKA (reference sequence). The length of the CDR3 is 13 residues. The V end was cut by 2 bases, the J end by 4 bases, with 12 bases between. Isolation per sample recovered at least 6 million PBMCs. Only a few counts were recorded for this clonotype. The antigen is not known. Study findings and constraints: While age rose, TCR beta diversity per million T cells dropped in a roughly linear way.

The chain has TRBV20-1 and TRBJ2-7, with D perhaps matching TRBD1 (5 bases). Material: blood. This receptor was obtained from a man between 18 and 35 years old in good health. CDR3 region: CSARIGQNYEQYF. CDR3 DNA: TGCAGTGCTAGAATTGGACAAAATTACGAGCAGTACTTC.